This T cell receptor (beta chain) comes out of a study of radiation and T cells in renal cell carcinoma. Here immunoSEQ multiplex PCR was the method, and the copy in TCRdb shows in-frame clones only, minus some. Seen here are about 140,000 clones, less than 90% observed once, and the top ten hold around a quarter. V lost 4 bases to trimming and J lost 5 bases, with 9 bases between them. The germline gives CDR1 MNHEY, CDR2 SMNVEV (reference sequence). The CDR3 consists of 13 residues. The time point denotes: baseline pretreatment blood. As for treatment: 15 Gy SBRT to primary tumor, nephrectomy 4 weeks later.

The chain combines TRBV27 with TRBJ1-5, with a tentative D call TRBD1 (6 bases). The clonotype comes from a woman between 45 and 65 years old with renal cell carcinoma. This specimen was blood, taken from a patient whose treatment included radiotherapy and nephrectomy. The CDR3 region is CASSYREYQPQHF. CDR3 bases: TGTGCCAGCAGTTACAGGGAATATCAGCCCCAGCATTTT.